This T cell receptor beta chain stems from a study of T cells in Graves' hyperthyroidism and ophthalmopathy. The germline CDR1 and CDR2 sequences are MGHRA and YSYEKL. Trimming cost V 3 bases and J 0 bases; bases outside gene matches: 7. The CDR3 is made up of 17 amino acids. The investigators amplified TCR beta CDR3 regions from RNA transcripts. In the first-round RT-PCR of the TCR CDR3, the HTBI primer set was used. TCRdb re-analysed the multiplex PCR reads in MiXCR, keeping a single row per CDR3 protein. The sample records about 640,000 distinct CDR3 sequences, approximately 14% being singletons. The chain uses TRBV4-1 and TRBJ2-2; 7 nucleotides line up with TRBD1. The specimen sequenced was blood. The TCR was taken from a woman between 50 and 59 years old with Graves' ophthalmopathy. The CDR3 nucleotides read TGCGCCAGCAGCCAGCCCCGGGACAGCGCGAACACCGGGGAGCTGTTTTTT. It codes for CASSQPRDSANTGELFF.